The sequence of this T cell receptor (beta chain) was determined in a study of shared clonotypes between healthy human individuals. This clone was detected only once. Its antigen is as yet unknown. Sequencing was performed with immunoSEQ multiplex PCR; in TCRdb, only in-frame clones are kept and a portion is missing. The sample contains 180,000 or so clones, approximately 92% of which appear only once. Every donor, a Caucasian adult, lived in Nashville, Tennessee. Study-wide results and limits: Donor scarcity curtailed the genetic and exposure-history diversity represented herein. The study generally estimated greater richness for naive than memory subsets. The study found lower generation probabilities in non-shared clonotypes than in those shared by all four donors.

The CDR3 sequence is 16 residues long. V lost 4 bases, J lost 0 bases, and 5 bases stayed unmatched. CDR1 and CDR2 (germline): MGHRA, YSYEKL. Sequenced input: naive CD4+ T cells sorted from blood. Subset given: CD45RA+ positively selected. This receptor was obtained from a woman aged 25 to 39 in good health. The rearrangement uses TRBV4-1 and TRBJ2-2; 7 bases are a match to TRBD1. CDR3 nucleotide sequence: TGCGCCAGCAGCCGGGGACAGACCTCGAACACCGGGGAGCTGTTTTTT. Its translation is CASSRGQTSNTGELFF.